The rows below give T cell receptor beta chains drawn from one sample of a study of control samples from healthy donors and cancer patients. Clones were read by immunoSEQ multiplex PCR, and TCRdb kept only the in-frame ones, dropping some. This table holds roughly 200,000 clones, 85% to 95% found once. Specimen: blood. Receptor source: a man between 50 and 59 years old in good health. Each CDR3 is given with its conserved first and last residue. The D gene is left open where the match is weak. The size of a clone is reported for some rows only, either as once, few or many, or as a class for expanded clones.

v_call: TRBV4-3
clone_size: .
cdr3_length: 20
j_call: TRBJ1-4
d_call: .
cdr3_aa: CASSQDIMSPTLRWDEKLFF
cdr3_nt: TGCGCCAGCAGCCAAGATATCATGTCCCCCACCCTAAGGTGGGATGAAAAACTGTTTTTT

v_call: TRBV7-2
clone_size: .
cdr3_length: 17
j_call: TRBJ2-6
d_call: TRBD1
cdr3_aa: CASSLRTGISGANVLTF
cdr3_nt: TGTGCCAGCAGCTTAAGGACAGGGATCTCTGGGGCCAACGTCCTGACTTTC

v_call: TRBV3-1/TRBV3-2
clone_size: .
cdr3_length: 14
j_call: TRBJ2-1
d_call: .
cdr3_aa: CASSRGRAPDEQFF
cdr3_nt: TGTGCCAGCAGCCGTGGACGGGCCCCAGATGAGCAGTTCTTC

v_call: TRBV6-5
clone_size: .
cdr3_length: 15
j_call: TRBJ2-2
d_call: TRBD1
cdr3_aa: CASRTGTGVTGELFF
cdr3_nt: TGTGCCAGCAGGACCGGGACAGGGGTAACCGGGGAGCTGTTTTTT

v_call: TRBV30
clone_size: .
cdr3_length: 15
j_call: TRBJ1-3
d_call: .
cdr3_aa: CAWSMGRSSGNTIYF
cdr3_nt: TGTGCCTGGAGTATGGGACGTAGCTCTGGAAACACCATATATTTT

v_call: TRBV28
clone_size: .
cdr3_length: 16
j_call: TRBJ1-6
d_call: .
cdr3_aa: CASSPQGGYGNSPLHF
cdr3_nt: TGTGCCAGCAGTCCCCAAGGAGGGTATGGTAATTCACCCCTCCACTTT

v_call: TRBV6-5
clone_size: .
cdr3_length: 14
j_call: TRBJ2-2
d_call: .
cdr3_aa: CASSYTKRAGELFF
cdr3_nt: TGTGCCAGCAGTTACACCAAAAGGGCCGGGGAGCTGTTTTTT

v_call: TRBV6-1
clone_size: .
cdr3_length: 14
j_call: TRBJ2-4
d_call: .
cdr3_aa: CASSEIQGVNIQYF
cdr3_nt: TGTGCCAGCAGTGAAATCCAAGGGGTAAACATTCAGTACTTC

v_call: TRBV18
clone_size: .
cdr3_length: 15
j_call: TRBJ2-1
d_call: .
cdr3_aa: CASSPQVGTGNGQFF
cdr3_nt: TGTGCCAGCTCACCACAGGTCGGAACAGGGAACGGGCAGTTCTTC

v_call: TRBV12-3/TRBV12-4
clone_size: .
cdr3_length: 11
j_call: TRBJ2-5
d_call: .
cdr3_aa: CASSLDETQYF
cdr3_nt: TGTGCCAGCAGTTTAGATGAGACCCAGTACTTC

v_call: TRBV6-4
clone_size: once
cdr3_length: 14
j_call: TRBJ2-3
d_call: .
cdr3_aa: CASSGTGYTDTQYF
cdr3_nt: TGTGCCAGCAGTGGGACGGGCTACACAGATACGCAGTATTTT

v_call: TRBV5-1
clone_size: .
cdr3_length: 14
j_call: TRBJ1-2
d_call: .
cdr3_aa: CASSVNRDNYGYTF
cdr3_nt: TGCGCCAGCAGCGTTAACAGGGATAACTATGGCTACACCTTC

v_call: TRBV7-9
clone_size: .
cdr3_length: 13
j_call: TRBJ2-2
d_call: .
cdr3_aa: CASGLGNTGELFF
cdr3_nt: TGTGCCAGCGGGTTGGGTAACACCGGGGAGCTGTTTTTT

v_call: TRBV6-5
clone_size: .
cdr3_length: 14
j_call: TRBJ2-7
d_call: .
cdr3_aa: CASSSTGTTYEQYF
cdr3_nt: TGTGCCAGCAGTTCAACAGGGACGACCTACGAGCAGTACTTC

v_call: TRBV3-1/TRBV3-2
clone_size: .
cdr3_length: 15
j_call: TRBJ2-6
d_call: .
cdr3_aa: CASSPRGWGANVLTF
cdr3_nt: TGTGCCAGCAGCCCCAGGGGTTGGGGGGCCAACGTCCTGACTTTC

v_call: TRBV5-1
clone_size: .
cdr3_length: 15
j_call: TRBJ1-3
d_call: .
cdr3_aa: CASSTDRSTGNTIYF
cdr3_nt: TGCGCCAGCAGCACCGACAGGTCGACTGGAAACACCATATATTTT

v_call: TRBV7-3
clone_size: once
cdr3_length: 13
j_call: TRBJ2-1
d_call: TRBD2
cdr3_aa: CASSPGLVGEQFF
cdr3_nt: TGTGCCAGCAGTCCTGGACTAGTTGGTGAGCAGTTCTTC

v_call: TRBV5-1
clone_size: .
cdr3_length: 13
j_call: TRBJ2-4
d_call: .
cdr3_aa: CASSLLGENIQYF
cdr3_nt: TGCGCCAGCAGCTTGTTGGGAGAAAACATTCAGTACTTC

v_call: TRBV30
clone_size: .
cdr3_length: 12
j_call: TRBJ1-1
d_call: TRBD1
cdr3_aa: CACDRGRTEAFF
cdr3_nt: TGTGCCTGTGACAGGGGGCGAACTGAAGCTTTCTTT

v_call: TRBV25-1
clone_size: once
cdr3_length: 15
j_call: TRBJ2-5
d_call: TRBD2
cdr3_aa: CASSDPSSGGVTQYF
cdr3_nt: TGTGCCAGCAGTGATCCGTCTAGCGGGGGGGTAACCCAGTACTTC

v_call: TRBV3-1/TRBV3-2
clone_size: .
cdr3_length: 13
j_call: TRBJ2-3
d_call: .
cdr3_aa: CASSPGTPNTQYF
cdr3_nt: TGTGCCAGCAGCCCCGGGACCCCGAACACGCAGTATTTT

v_call: TRBV6-6
clone_size: .
cdr3_length: 14
j_call: TRBJ2-2
d_call: .
cdr3_aa: CASHSNTNTGELFF
cdr3_nt: TGTGCCAGTCACTCTAATACGAACACCGGGGAGCTGTTTTTT

v_call: TRBV5-1
clone_size: .
cdr3_length: 14
j_call: TRBJ1-1
d_call: .
cdr3_aa: CASGRGSPNTEAFF
cdr3_nt: TGCGCCAGCGGAAGGGGGAGTCCAAACACTGAAGCTTTCTTT

v_call: TRBV10-2
clone_size: once
cdr3_length: 13
j_call: TRBJ1-1
d_call: .
cdr3_aa: CASSESNQGEAFF
cdr3_nt: TGCGCCAGCAGTGAGTCAAATCAGGGTGAAGCTTTCTTT

v_call: TRBV6-5
clone_size: .
cdr3_length: 14
j_call: TRBJ1-1
d_call: .
cdr3_aa: CASSQGTVNTEAFF
cdr3_nt: TGTGCCAGCAGCCAGGGGACTGTGAACACTGAAGCTTTCTTT

v_call: TRBV9
clone_size: once
cdr3_length: 16
j_call: TRBJ2-3
d_call: TRBD2
cdr3_aa: CASSVGLAGTPGAQYF
cdr3_nt: TGTGCCAGCAGCGTAGGACTAGCGGGGACCCCGGGGGCGCAGTATTTT

v_call: TRBV23-1
clone_size: .
cdr3_length: 17
j_call: TRBJ1-5
d_call: TRBD1
cdr3_aa: CASPGTGVVCGNQPQHF
cdr3_nt: TGCGCCAGCCCCGGGACAGGGGTCGTTTGCGGCAATCAGCCCCAGCATTTT

v_call: TRBV9
clone_size: .
cdr3_length: 13
j_call: TRBJ1-4
d_call: .
cdr3_aa: CASSVALNEKLFF
cdr3_nt: TGTGCCAGCAGCGTAGCCCTTAATGAAAAACTGTTTTTT

v_call: TRBV28
clone_size: once
cdr3_length: 16
j_call: TRBJ1-5
d_call: .
cdr3_aa: CASSWRGQGMHQPQHF
cdr3_nt: TGTGCCAGCAGTTGGCGCGGGCAGGGCATGCATCAGCCCCAGCATTTT

v_call: TRBV7-2
clone_size: .
cdr3_length: 14
j_call: TRBJ2-7
d_call: .
cdr3_aa: CASSSTTDFDEQYF
cdr3_nt: TGTGCCAGCAGCTCTACTACAGATTTCGACGAGCAGTACTTC

v_call: TRBV2
clone_size: .
cdr3_length: 15
j_call: TRBJ1-3
d_call: .
cdr3_aa: CASRTDNYSGNTIYF
cdr3_nt: TGTGCCAGCAGGACCGACAACTACTCTGGAAACACCATATATTTT

v_call: TRBV18
clone_size: .
cdr3_length: 14
j_call: TRBJ1-1
d_call: TRBD1
cdr3_aa: CASSPGTGTFEAFF
cdr3_nt: TGTGCCAGCTCACCGGGGACAGGGACATTTGAAGCTTTCTTT

v_call: TRBV11-2
clone_size: .
cdr3_length: 16
j_call: TRBJ1-4
d_call: .
cdr3_aa: CASSLDRTATNEKLFF
cdr3_nt: TGTGCCAGCAGCTTAGATAGGACAGCAACTAATGAAAAACTGTTTTTT

v_call: TRBV10-1
clone_size: .
cdr3_length: 13
j_call: TRBJ2-3
d_call: .
cdr3_aa: CASNPDNTDTQYF
cdr3_nt: TGCGCCAGCAACCCGGACAACACAGATACGCAGTATTTT

v_call: TRBV30
clone_size: .
cdr3_length: 12
j_call: TRBJ1-1
d_call: .
cdr3_aa: CAWSGRNTEAFF
cdr3_nt: TGTGCCTGGAGTGGAAGGAACACTGAAGCTTTCTTT

v_call: TRBV5-1
clone_size: .
cdr3_length: 15
j_call: TRBJ2-2
d_call: .
cdr3_aa: CASSLDRPNTGELFF
cdr3_nt: TGCGCCAGCAGCTTGGATAGGCCGAACACCGGGGAGCTGTTTTTT

v_call: TRBV11-2
clone_size: .
cdr3_length: 15
j_call: TRBJ2-5
d_call: .
cdr3_aa: CASSLEGRSQETQYF
cdr3_nt: TGTGCCAGCAGCTTAGAAGGGAGATCCCAAGAGACCCAGTACTTC

v_call: TRBV6-5
clone_size: .
cdr3_length: 13
j_call: TRBJ1-1
d_call: .
cdr3_aa: CASRQIVNTEAFF
cdr3_nt: TGTGCCAGCAGACAAATAGTCAACACTGAAGCTTTCTTT

v_call: TRBV28
clone_size: .
cdr3_length: 15
j_call: TRBJ1-2
d_call: TRBD1
cdr3_aa: CASSSPTTGVSGYTF
cdr3_nt: TGTGCCAGCAGTTCCCCGACGACAGGGGTTAGTGGCTACACCTTC

v_call: TRBV20-1
clone_size: .
cdr3_length: 11
j_call: TRBJ2-5
d_call: .
cdr3_aa: CSAMVGETQYF
cdr3_nt: TGCAGTGCTATGGTCGGAGAGACCCAGTACTTC

v_call: TRBV28
clone_size: once
cdr3_length: 16
j_call: TRBJ1-4
d_call: .
cdr3_aa: CASRPPGRPEFGKLFF
cdr3_nt: TGTGCCAGCAGACCCCCAGGCAGGCCGGAGTTCGGAAAACTGTTTTTT

v_call: TRBV9
clone_size: .
cdr3_length: 12
j_call: TRBJ2-5
d_call: .
cdr3_aa: CASSSRRETQYF
cdr3_nt: TGTGCCAGCAGCTCTAGAAGAGAGACCCAGTACTTC

v_call: TRBV6-5
clone_size: .
cdr3_length: 15
j_call: TRBJ2-5
d_call: .
cdr3_aa: CASSFGGGFQETQYF
cdr3_nt: TGTGCCAGCAGTTTTGGAGGGGGCTTTCAAGAGACCCAGTACTTC

v_call: TRBV4-2
clone_size: .
cdr3_length: 16
j_call: TRBJ2-1
d_call: TRBD2
cdr3_aa: CASSQDGRGGANEQFF
cdr3_nt: TGTGCCAGCAGCCAAGATGGGCGCGGGGGGGCCAATGAGCAGTTCTTC

v_call: TRBV5-1
clone_size: .
cdr3_length: 14
j_call: TRBJ2-5
d_call: .
cdr3_aa: CASSIGPAEETQYF
cdr3_nt: TGCGCCAGCAGCATAGGGCCGGCGGAGGAGACCCAGTACTTC

v_call: TRBV6-2/TRBV6-3
clone_size: .
cdr3_length: 18
j_call: TRBJ1-1
d_call: TRBD1
cdr3_aa: CASSLPVPGQGMNTEAFF
cdr3_nt: TGTGCCAGCAGTCTACCTGTCCCGGGACAGGGAATGAACACTGAAGCTTTCTTT

v_call: TRBV28
clone_size: .
cdr3_length: 14
j_call: TRBJ1-1
d_call: TRBD1
cdr3_aa: CASSLQGVNTEAFF
cdr3_nt: TGTGCCAGCAGTTTACAGGGGGTGAACACTGAAGCTTTCTTT

v_call: TRBV27
clone_size: .
cdr3_length: 12
j_call: TRBJ1-2
d_call: .
cdr3_aa: CASSSDSYGYTF
cdr3_nt: TGTGCCAGCAGCTCTGACAGCTATGGCTACACCTTC

v_call: TRBV2
clone_size: .
cdr3_length: 12
j_call: TRBJ2-5
d_call: .
cdr3_aa: CASRQSKETQYF
cdr3_nt: TGTGCCAGCAGGCAGAGCAAAGAGACCCAGTACTTC

v_call: TRBV4-2
clone_size: once
cdr3_length: 14
j_call: TRBJ2-1
d_call: .
cdr3_aa: CASSQGTTHNEQFF
cdr3_nt: TGTGCCAGCAGCCAAGGGACTACTCACAATGAGCAGTTCTTC

v_call: TRBV12-5
clone_size: .
cdr3_length: 13
j_call: TRBJ2-2
d_call: .
cdr3_aa: CASGLWATGELFF
cdr3_nt: TGTGCTAGTGGTTTGTGGGCGACCGGGGAGCTGTTTTTT

v_call: TRBV11-1
clone_size: .
cdr3_length: 14
j_call: TRBJ2-4
d_call: .
cdr3_aa: CASSPRVAKNIQYF
cdr3_nt: TGTGCCAGCAGCCCACGGGTAGCCAAAAACATTCAGTACTTC